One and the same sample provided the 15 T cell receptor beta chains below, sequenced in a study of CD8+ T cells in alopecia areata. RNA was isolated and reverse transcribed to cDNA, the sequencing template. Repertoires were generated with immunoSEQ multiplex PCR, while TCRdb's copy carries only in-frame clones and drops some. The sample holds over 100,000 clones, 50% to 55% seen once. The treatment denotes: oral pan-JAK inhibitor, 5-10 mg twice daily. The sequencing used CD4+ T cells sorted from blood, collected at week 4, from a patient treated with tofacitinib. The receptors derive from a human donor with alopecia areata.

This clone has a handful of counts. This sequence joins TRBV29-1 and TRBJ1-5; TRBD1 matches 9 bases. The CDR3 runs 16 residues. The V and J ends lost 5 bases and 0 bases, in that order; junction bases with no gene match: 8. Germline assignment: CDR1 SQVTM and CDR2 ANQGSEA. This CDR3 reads CSVIGQGSGSNQPQHF. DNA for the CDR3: TGCAGCGTTATCGGACAGGGGTCGGGTAGCAATCAGCCCCAGCATTTT. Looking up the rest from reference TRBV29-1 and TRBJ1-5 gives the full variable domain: SAVISQKPSRDICQRGTSLTIQCQVDSQVTMMFWYRQQPGQSLTLIATANQGSEATYESGFVIDKFPISRPNLTFSTLTVSNMSPEDSSIYLCSVIGQGSGSNQPQHFGDGTRLSIL.

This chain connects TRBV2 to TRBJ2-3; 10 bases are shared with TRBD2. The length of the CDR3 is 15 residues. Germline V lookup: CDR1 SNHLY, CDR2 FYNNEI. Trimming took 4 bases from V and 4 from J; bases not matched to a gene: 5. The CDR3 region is CASSVRAGGPDTQYF. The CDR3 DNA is TGTGCCAGCAGTGTTCGAGCGGGAGGGCCAGATACGCAGTATTTT.

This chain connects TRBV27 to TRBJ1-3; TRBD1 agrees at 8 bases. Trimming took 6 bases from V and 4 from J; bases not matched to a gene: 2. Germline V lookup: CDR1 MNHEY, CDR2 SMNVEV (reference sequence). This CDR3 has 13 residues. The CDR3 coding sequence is TGTGCCAGCAGCAGGACAGGGGGAAACACCATATATTTT. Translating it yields CASSRTGGNTIYF.

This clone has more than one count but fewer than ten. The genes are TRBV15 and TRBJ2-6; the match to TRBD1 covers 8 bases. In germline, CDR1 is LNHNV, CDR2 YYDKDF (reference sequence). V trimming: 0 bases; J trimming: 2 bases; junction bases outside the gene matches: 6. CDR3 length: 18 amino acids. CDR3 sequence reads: CATSREGPGGAGANVLTF. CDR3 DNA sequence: TGTGCCACCAGCAGAGAGGGGCCAGGGGGCGCTGGGGCCAACGTCCTGACTTTC.

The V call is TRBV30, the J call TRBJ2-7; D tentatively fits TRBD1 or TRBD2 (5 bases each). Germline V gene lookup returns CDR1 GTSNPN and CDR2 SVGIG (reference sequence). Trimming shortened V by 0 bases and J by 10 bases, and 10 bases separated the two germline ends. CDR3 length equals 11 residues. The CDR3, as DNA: TGTGCCTGGAGTGTAACGGGACGACAGTACTTC. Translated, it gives CAWSVTGRQYF.

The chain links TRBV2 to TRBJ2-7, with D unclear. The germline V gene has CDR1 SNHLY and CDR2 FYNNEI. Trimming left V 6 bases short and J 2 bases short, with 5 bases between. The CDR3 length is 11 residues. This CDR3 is CASRTTYEQYF. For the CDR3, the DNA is TGTGCCAGCAGGACCACCTACGAGCAGTACTTC.

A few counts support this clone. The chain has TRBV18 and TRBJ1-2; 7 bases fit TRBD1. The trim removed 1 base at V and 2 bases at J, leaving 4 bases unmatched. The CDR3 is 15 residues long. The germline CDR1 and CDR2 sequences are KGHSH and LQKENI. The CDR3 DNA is TGTGCCAGCTCACCACAGGGGGCAACGAACTATGGCTACACCTTC. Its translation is CASSPQGATNYGYTF.

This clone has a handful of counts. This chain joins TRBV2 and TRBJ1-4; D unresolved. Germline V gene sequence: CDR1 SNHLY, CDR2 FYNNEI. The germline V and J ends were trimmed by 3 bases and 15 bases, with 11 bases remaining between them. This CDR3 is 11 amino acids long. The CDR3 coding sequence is TGTGCCAGCAGTGAGCTCGGGATGGTGTTTTTT. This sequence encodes CASSELGMVFF.

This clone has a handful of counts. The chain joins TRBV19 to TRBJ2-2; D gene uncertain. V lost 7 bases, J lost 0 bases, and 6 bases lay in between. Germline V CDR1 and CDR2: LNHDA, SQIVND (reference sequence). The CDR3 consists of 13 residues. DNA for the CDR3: TGTGCCAGTACTGGGACGAACACCGGGGAGCTGTTTTTT. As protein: CASTGTNTGELFF.

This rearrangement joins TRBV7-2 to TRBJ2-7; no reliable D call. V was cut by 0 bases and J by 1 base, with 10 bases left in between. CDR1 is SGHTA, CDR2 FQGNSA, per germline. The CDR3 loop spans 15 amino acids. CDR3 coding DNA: TGTGCCAGCAGCTTAGCTGGCGGATTTTCCTACGAGCAGTACTTC. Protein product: CASSLAGGFSYEQYF.

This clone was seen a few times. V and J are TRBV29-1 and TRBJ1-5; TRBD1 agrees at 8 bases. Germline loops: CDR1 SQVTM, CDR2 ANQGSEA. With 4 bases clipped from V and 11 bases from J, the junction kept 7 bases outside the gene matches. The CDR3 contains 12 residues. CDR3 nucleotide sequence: TGCAGCGTTGGACAGGGGAGAGAGTCCCAGCATTTT. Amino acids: CSVGQGRESQHF. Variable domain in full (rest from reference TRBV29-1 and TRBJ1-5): SAVISQKPSRDICQRGTSLTIQCQVDSQVTMMFWYRQQPGQSLTLIATANQGSEATYESGFVIDKFPISRPNLTFSTLTVSNMSPEDSSIYLCSVGQGRESQHFGDGTRLSIL.

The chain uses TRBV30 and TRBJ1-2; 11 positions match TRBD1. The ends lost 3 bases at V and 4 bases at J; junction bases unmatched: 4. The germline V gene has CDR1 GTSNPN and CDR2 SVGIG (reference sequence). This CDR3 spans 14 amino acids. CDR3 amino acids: CAWSPGTGGYGYTF. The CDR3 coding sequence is TGTGCCTGGAGCCCCGGGACAGGGGGCTATGGCTACACCTTC.

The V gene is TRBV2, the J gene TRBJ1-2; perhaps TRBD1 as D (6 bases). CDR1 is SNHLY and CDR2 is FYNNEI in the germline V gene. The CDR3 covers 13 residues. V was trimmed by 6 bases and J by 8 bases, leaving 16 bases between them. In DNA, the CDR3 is TGTGCCAGCAGGGCCGAAGGGGGTCCCGGCTACACCTTC. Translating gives CASRAEGGPGYTF.

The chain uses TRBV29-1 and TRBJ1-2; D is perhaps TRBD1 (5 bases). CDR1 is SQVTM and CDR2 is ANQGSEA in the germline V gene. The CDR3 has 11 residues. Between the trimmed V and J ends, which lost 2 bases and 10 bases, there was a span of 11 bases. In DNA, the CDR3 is TGCAGCGTTGAACAGGGAGGGGACTACACCTTC. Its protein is CSVEQGGDYTF.

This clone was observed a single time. The CDR3 spells CASSLYRDSGNSPLHF. The CDR3 nucleotides are TGCGCCAGCAGCTTGTACCGGGACAGTGGAAATTCACCCCTCCACTTT. The chain combines TRBV5-1 with TRBJ1-6; 7 nucleotides agree with TRBD1. Losses at the gene ends were 1 base for V and 7 bases for J; bases not matched to a gene: 8. Germline V CDR1 and CDR2: SGHRS, YFSETQ. The CDR3 contains 16 residues.